This record concerns one TCR beta chain sequence. What it binds is not known. The donors were part of the approximately 120-subject validation cohort, which stood apart from the approximately 670-subject first cohort. Here immunoSEQ multiplex PCR was the method, and the copy in TCRdb shows in-frame clones only, minus some. The sample has 85,000 to 95,000 clones, around 96% seen once. The sample belongs to a study of cytomegalovirus exposure and HLA in healthy donors. Study-level results: Most TCR sequences were seen very rarely across donors, but some public TCRs occurred in many. Under in vitro conditions, a few CMV-associated chains were confirmed as specific for CMV antigens.

This TCR came from a man younger than 35 in good health and CMV-seronegative. The sample consisted of PBMCs.

CDR3 amino acids: CASSLDRGGNEQFF. The CDR3 DNA is TGTGCCAGCAGCTTAGATCGGGGAGGTAATGAGCAGTTCTTC. This chain joins TRBV11-3 and TRBJ2-1, with D possibly being TRBD2 (6 bases). CDR3 length equals 14 residues. Germline V CDR1 and CDR2: SGHNT, YENEEA. V was clipped by 0 bases and J by 7 bases, with 10 bases between them.